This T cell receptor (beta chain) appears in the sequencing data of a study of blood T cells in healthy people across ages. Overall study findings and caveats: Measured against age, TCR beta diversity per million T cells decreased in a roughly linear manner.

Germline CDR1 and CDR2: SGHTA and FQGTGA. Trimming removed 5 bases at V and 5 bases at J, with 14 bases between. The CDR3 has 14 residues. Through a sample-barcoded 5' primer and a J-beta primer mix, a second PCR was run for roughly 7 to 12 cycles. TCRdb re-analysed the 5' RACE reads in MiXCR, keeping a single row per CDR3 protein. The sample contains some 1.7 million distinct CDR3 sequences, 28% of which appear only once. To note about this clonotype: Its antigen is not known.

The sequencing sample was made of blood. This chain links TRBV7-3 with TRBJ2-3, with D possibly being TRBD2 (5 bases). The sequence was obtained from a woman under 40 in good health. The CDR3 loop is CASSPVREGDTQYF. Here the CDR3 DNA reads TGTGCCAGCAGCCCCGTCCGCGAGGGAGATACGCAGTATTTT.